A single sample is the source of the 7 T cell receptor beta chains below, sequenced in a study of long-term antiretroviral therapy in people with HIV. Survey-level immunoSEQ v3.0 assays were run. Using immunoSEQ multiplex PCR, the repertoire was profiled, and TCRdb retains in-frame clones only, with some absent. The data show some 21,000 clones, with roughly 80% seen just once and around 6% held by the top ten. Sequenced material: unsorted PBMCs, taken 0.2 years after starting antiretroviral therapy. Receptor source: a woman aged 25 to 39 with HIV.

Only a few counts were recorded for this clone. This CDR3 is CASRRDRQSYEQYF. As DNA, the CDR3 is TGTGCCAGCAGACGGGACAGACAGTCCTACGAGCAGTACTTC. The gene calls are TRBV11-2 and TRBJ2-7, with 7 bases identical to TRBD1. Germline V gene sequence: CDR1 SGHAT, CDR2 FQNNGV. V dropped 6 bases and J dropped 1; count of bases not matched to a gene: 6. The CDR3 totals 14 residues.

This clone has just a few counts. This chain links TRBV27 with TRBJ1-6; no clear D gene. Trimming cost V 5 bases and J 5 bases, with 13 bases left between them. Looked up from germline, CDR1 is MNHEY and CDR2 is SMNVEV (reference sequence). This CDR3 has 15 residues. The CDR3 here is CASSIGPGNNSPLHF. In nucleotides, the CDR3 is TGTGCCAGCAGTATCGGTCCCGGGAATAATTCACCCCTCCACTTT.

The sample holds a few counts of this clone. The V gene is TRBV5-4, the J gene TRBJ1-1; TRBD1 aligns across 7 bases. The CDR3 covers 16 residues. The V segment lost 6 bases and the J segment 6 bases; nucleotides outside the gene matches: 17. Germline CDR1 SGHNT, CDR2 YYREEE (reference sequence). CDR3 sequence (DNA): TGTGCCAGCACCTCTCCCCGAGGGGGCCAGTCGCCTGAAGCTTTCTTT. It translates to CASTSPRGGQSPEAFF.

V and J are TRBV12-5 and TRBJ1-1, with TRBD1 as a possible D gene (5 bases). V lost 6 bases and J 7 bases, leaving 24 bases between the germline ends. This CDR3 is built from 16 residues. The germline V gene encodes CDR1 LGHNT and CDR2 FRNRAP. The CDR3: CASGPRVDSPSIEAFF. The CDR3 DNA follows: TGTGCTAGTGGGCCTCGCGTCGACAGTCCCAGTATTGAAGCTTTCTTT.

The rearrangement uses TRBV6-5 and TRBJ1-2, with D perhaps TRBD1 (6 bases). The germline gives CDR1 MNHEY, CDR2 SVGAGI. V shed 7 bases and J shed 8 bases, with 20 bases lying between them. The CDR3 totals 14 residues. The CDR3: CASTPGTRASGYTF. Here the CDR3 DNA reads TGTGCCAGCACCCCCGGGACACGCGCTAGCGGCTACACCTTC.

J is TRBJ1-2 and V is TRBV30; weak D call: TRBD1 (6 bases). V was trimmed by 1 base and J by 4 bases, leaving 10 bases between them. The CDR3 totals 13 residues. The germline V gene has CDR1 GTSNPN and CDR2 SVGIG (reference sequence). In DNA, the CDR3 is TGTGCCTGGAGTGACAGGGTGGTCTATGGCTACACCTTC. It specifies CAWSDRVVYGYTF.

The rearrangement uses TRBV30 and TRBJ1-6, with no clear D. This CDR3 comprises 12 residues. V was trimmed by 4 bases and J by 9 bases, leaving 10 bases between them. From germline, CDR1 is GTSNPN and CDR2 SVGIG (reference sequence). CDR3: CAWKGSGSPLHF. The CDR3 coding sequence is TGTGCCTGGAAGGGAAGCGGTTCACCCCTCCACTTT.